This T cell receptor beta chain was retrieved from a study of human T cells and chemical hapten exposure. The germline gives CDR1 SGHRS, CDR2 YFSETQ. Trimming took off 0 bases at V and 3 bases at J, with 14 bases between the two ends. The CDR3 contains 16 residues. This clonotype was detected ten times or more. Its matching antigen is unknown. Time point specified: patch test 2, 6 weeks after DPC sensitization. Treatment defined: therapeutic diphenylcyclopropenone sensitization with weekly scalp DPC. Blood sampling preceded each patch test application. Study results and limitations: Unchanged with DPC sensitization were TCRs above 1 in 1000 frequency.

From the RACE reads, TCRdb called clonotypes with MiXCR, one entry per CDR3 protein. The profile shows fewer than 80,000 distinct CDR3 sequences, about 9.3% of them singletons. This specimen was whole blood, taken in connection with sensitization to the hapten diphenylcyclopropenone (DPC). The chain is built from TRBV5-1 and TRBJ2-3, with a weak D call TRBD1 (5 bases). This clonotype was sampled from a woman between 45 and 60 years old with alopecia areata. Some clones in this sample may be carry-over from other donors' samples. CDR3 loop: CASSLGSQGLTDTQYF. DNA of the CDR3: TGCGCCAGCAGCTTGGGGTCGCAGGGATTGACAGATACGCAGTATTTT.